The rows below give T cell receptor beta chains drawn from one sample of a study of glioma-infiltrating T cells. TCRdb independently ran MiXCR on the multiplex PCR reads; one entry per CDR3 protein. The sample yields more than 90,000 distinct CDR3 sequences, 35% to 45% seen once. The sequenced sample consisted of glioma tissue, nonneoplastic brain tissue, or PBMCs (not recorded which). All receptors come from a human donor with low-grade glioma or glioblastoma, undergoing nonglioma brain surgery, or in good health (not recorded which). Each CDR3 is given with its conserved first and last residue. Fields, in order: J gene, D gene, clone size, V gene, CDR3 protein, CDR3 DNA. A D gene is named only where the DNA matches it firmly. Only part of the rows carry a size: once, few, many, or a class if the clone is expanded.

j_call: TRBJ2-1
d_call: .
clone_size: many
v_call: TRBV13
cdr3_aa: CASSLGDSHYNEQFF
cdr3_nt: TGTGCCAGCAGCTTAGGGGACAGCCATTACAATGAGCAGTTCTTC

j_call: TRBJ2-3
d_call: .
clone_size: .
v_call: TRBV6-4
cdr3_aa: CASRAAGFSTDTQYF
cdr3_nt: TGTGCCAGCAGAGCCGCTGGGTTTAGCACAGATACGCAGTACTTT

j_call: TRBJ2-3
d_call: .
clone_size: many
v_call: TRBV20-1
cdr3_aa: CSARVGAGGVTQYF
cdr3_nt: TGCAGTGCTAGGGTCGGGGCCGGCGGGGTTACGCAGTATTTT

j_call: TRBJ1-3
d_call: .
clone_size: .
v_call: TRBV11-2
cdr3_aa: CASSLDHRTLGGKTIYF
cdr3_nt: TGTGCCAGCAGCTTGGACCACCGGACCCTCGGAGGAAAAACCATATATTTT

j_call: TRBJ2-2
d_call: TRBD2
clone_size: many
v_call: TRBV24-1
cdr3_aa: CATRTSENTGELFF
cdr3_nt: TGTGCCACCAGAACTAGCGAGAACACCGGGGAGCTGTTTTTT

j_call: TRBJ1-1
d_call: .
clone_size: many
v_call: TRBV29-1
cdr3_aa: CSVEGGTEAFF
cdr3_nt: TGCAGCGTTGAAGGGGGCACTGAAGCTTTCTTT

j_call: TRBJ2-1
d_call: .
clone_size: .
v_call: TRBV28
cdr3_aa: CASSKEGGYNEQFF
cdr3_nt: TGTGCCAGCTCTAAAGAGGGAGGATACAATGAGCAGTTCTTC

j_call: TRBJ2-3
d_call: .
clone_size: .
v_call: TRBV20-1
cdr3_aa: CSEVGLKADTQYF
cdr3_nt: TGCAGTGAAGTGGGACTCAAGGCTGATACGCAGTATTTT

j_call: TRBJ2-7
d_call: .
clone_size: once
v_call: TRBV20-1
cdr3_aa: CSAHKGGPNEQYF
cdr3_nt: TGCAGTGCTCATAAAGGCGGACCCAACGAGCAGTACTTC

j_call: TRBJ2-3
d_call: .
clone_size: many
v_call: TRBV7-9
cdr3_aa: CASSLLQASTDTQYF
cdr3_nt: TGTGCCAGCAGCTTACTGCAGGCTAGCACAGATACGCAGTATTTT

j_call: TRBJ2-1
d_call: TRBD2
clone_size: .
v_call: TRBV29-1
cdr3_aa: CSVAQVAGGYNEQLF
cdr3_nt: TGCAGCGTTGCGCAGGTAGCGGGGGGTTACAATGAGCAGTTATTC

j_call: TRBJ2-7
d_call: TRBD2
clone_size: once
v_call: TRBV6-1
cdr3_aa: CACRLAGGTYEQYF
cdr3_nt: TGTGCCTGCAGGCTAGCGGGGGGAACCTACGAGCAGTACTTC

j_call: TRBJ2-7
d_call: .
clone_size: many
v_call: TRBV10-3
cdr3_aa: CAIGGTGDEQYF
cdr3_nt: TGTGCCATCGGGGGGACGGGCGACGAGCAGTACTTC

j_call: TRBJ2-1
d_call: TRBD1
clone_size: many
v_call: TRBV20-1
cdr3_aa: CSARGQGQHNEQFF
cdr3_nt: TGCAGTGCTAGAGGCCAGGGACAGCACAATGAGCAGTTCTTC

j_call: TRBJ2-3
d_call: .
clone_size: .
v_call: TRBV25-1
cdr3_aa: CANTRGIDTDAQYF
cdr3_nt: TGTGCCAATACCCGGGGAATCGACACAGATGCGCAGTATTTT

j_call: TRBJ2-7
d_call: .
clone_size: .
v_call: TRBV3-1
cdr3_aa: CASSQDLGRQYF
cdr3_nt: TGTGCCAGCAGCCAAGATTTGGGTCGGCAGTACTTC

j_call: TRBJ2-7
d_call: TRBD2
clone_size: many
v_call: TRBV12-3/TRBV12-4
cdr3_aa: CASSETSGNYEQYF
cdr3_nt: TGTGCCAGCAGTGAGACTAGCGGGAACTACGAGCAGTACTTC

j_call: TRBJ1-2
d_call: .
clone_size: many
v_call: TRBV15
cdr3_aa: CATSRDFGEEHGYTF
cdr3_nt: TGTGCCACCAGCAGAGATTTCGGGGAGGAACATGGCTACACCTTC

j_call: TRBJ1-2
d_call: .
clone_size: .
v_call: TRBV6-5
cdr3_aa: CASSSPRTTNYSYTF
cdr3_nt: TGTGCCAGCAGTTCCCCACGGACAACCAACTATAGCTACACCTTC

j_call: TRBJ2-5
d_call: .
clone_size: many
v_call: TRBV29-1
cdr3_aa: CSVEWVAGETQYF
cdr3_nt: TGCAGCGTTGAATGGGTCGCCGGAGAGACCCAGTACTTC

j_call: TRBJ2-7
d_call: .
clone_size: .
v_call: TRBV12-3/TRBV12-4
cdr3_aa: CASSLLTHEQYF
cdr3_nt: TGTGCCAGCAGTCTCCTGACCCACGAGCAGTACTTC

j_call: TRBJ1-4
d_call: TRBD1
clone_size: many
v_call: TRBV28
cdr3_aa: CASSLPGGANEKLFF
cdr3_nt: TGTGCCAGCAGTCTACCAGGGGGTGCTAATGAAAAACTGTTTTTT

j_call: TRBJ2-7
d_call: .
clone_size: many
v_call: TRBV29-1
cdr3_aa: CSVDGDASYEQYF
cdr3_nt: TGCAGCGTTGACGGGGACGCCTCCTACGAGCAGTACTTC

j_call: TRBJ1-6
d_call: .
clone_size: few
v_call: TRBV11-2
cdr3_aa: CASSRDLYNSPLHF
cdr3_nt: TGTGCCAGCAGCAGGGATCTCTATAATTCACCCCTCCACTTT

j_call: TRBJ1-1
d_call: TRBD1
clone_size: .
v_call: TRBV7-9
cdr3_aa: CASRTGASYTEGFF
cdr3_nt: TGTGCCAGTAGAACAGGGGCGAGTTACACAGAAGGTTTCTTT

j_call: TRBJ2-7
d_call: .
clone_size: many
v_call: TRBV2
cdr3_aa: CASTKNWGPSYEQYF
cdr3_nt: TGTGCCAGCACCAAAAATTGGGGGCCCTCCTACGAGCAGTACTTC

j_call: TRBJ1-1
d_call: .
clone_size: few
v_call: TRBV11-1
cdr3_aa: CASSPMTGNTEAFF
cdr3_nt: TGTGCCAGCAGCCCAATGACGGGGAACACTGAAGCTTTCTTT

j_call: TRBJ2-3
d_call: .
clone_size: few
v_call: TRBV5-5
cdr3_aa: CASSGGASKADTQYF
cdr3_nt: TGTGCCAGCAGCGGCGGGGCCTCTAAGGCAGATACGCAGTATTTT

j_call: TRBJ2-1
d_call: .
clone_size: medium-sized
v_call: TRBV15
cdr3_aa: CATSSTGRRVFF
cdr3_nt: TGTGCCACCAGCAGCACGGGACGTCGTGTGTTCTTC

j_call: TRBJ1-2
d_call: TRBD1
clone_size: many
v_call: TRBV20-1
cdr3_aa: CSANRQGTHSNYGYTF
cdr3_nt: TGCAGTGCTAATCGACAGGGGACCCATTCGAACTATGGCTACACCTTC

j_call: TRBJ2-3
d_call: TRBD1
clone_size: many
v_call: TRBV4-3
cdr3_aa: CASSQEGQPTDTQYF
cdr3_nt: TGCGCCAGCAGCCAAGAGGGACAGCCCACAGATACGCAGTATTTT

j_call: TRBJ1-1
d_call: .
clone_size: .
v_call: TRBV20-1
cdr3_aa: CSARNPTDQRAEAFF
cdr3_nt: TGCAGTGCTAGAAACCCCACCGACCAAAGAGCCGAAGCTTTCTTT

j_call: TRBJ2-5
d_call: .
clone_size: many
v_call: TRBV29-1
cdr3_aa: CSVDQPPQGRLETQYF
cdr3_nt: TGCAGCGTTGACCAACCCCCACAGGGCAGATTAGAGACCCAGTACTTC

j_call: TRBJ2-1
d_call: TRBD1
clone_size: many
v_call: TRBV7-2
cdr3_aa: CASSSSGQGRHNEQFF
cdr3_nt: TGTGCCAGCAGCTCATCGGGACAGGGCAGGCACAATGAGCAGTTCTTC

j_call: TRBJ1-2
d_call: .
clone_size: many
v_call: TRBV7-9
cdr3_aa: CASSSPTIYFTGYTF
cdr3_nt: TGTGCCAGCAGCTCGCCGACTATTTACTTCACAGGCTACACCTTC

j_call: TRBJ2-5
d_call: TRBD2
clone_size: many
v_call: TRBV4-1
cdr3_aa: CASSGLSGGPETQYF
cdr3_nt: TGCGCCAGCAGCGGTTTGAGCGGGGGGCCAGAGACCCAGTACTTC

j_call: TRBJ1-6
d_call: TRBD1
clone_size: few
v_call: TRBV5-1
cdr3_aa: CASSLYGQGAYSYNSPLHF
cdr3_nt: TGCGCCAGCAGCTTGTACGGACAGGGGGCTTACTCCTATAATTCACCCCTCCACTTT

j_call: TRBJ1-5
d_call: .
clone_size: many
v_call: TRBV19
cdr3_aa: CASSIRVNLLEPQHF
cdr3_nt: TGTGCCAGTAGTATCAGGGTAAATCTTTTGGAGCCCCAGCATTTT

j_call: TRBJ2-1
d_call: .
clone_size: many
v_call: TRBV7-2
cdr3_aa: CASSLPAAGNEQFF
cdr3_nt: TGTGCCAGCAGCTTACCAGCAGCGGGCAATGAGCAGTTCTTC

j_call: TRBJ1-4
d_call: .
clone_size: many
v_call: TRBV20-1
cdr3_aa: CSAKNDRPTNEKLFF
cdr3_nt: TGCAGTGCTAAAAACGACAGGCCAACTAATGAAAAACTGTTTTTT

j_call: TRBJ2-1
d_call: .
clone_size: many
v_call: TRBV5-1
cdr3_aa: CASQTVSYNEQFF
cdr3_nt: TGCGCCAGCCAGACAGTTTCCTACAATGAGCAGTTCTTC

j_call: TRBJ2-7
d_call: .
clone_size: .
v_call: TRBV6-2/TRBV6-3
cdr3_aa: CASSHTGLTLNEQYF
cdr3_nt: TGCGCCAGCAGTCACACCGGACTAACTCTTAACGAGCAGTACTTC